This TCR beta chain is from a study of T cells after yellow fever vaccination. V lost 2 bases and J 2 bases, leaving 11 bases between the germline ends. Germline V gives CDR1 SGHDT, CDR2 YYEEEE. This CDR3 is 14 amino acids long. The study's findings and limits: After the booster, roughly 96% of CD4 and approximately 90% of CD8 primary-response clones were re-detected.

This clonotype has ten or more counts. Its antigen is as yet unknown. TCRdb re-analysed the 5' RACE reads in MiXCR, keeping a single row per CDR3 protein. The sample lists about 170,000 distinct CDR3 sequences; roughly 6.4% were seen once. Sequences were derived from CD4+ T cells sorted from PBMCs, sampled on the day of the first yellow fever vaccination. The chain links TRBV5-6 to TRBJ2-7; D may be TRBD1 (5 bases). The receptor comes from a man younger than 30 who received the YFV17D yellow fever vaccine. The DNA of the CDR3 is TGTGCCAGCAGCTTCGGGCGCAGGGCCTACGAGCAGTACTTC. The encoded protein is CASSFGRRAYEQYF.